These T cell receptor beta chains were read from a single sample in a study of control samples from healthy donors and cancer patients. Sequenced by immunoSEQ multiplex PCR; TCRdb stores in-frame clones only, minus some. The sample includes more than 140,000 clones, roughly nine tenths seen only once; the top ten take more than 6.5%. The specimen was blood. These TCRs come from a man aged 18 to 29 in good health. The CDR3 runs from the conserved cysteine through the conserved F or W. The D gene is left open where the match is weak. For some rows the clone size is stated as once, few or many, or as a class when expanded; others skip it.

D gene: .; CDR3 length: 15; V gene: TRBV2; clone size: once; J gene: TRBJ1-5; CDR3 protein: CASSDGSGGNQPQHF; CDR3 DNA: TGTGCCAGCAGTGATGGGTCAGGGGGCAATCAGCCCCAGCATTTT
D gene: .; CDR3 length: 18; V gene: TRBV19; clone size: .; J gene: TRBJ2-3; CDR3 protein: CASSIDGARDAGTDTQYF; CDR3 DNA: TGTGCCAGTAGTATAGATGGGGCCAGGGACGCTGGCACAGATACGCAGTATTTT
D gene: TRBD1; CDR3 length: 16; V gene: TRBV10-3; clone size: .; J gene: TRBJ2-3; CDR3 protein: CAISEPAGQGKGTQYF; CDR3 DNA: TGTGCCATCAGTGAACCCGCCGGACAGGGGAAGGGGACGCAGTATTTT
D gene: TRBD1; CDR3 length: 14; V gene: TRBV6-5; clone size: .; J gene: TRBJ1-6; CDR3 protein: CASSLQGTDSPLHF; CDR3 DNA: TGTGCCAGCAGTCTACAAGGGACAGATTCACCCCTCCACTTT
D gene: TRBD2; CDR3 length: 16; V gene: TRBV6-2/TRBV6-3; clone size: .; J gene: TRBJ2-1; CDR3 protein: CASSKLAGELYNEQFF; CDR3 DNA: TGTGCCAGCAGTAAACTAGCGGGGGAACTCTACAATGAGCAGTTCTTC
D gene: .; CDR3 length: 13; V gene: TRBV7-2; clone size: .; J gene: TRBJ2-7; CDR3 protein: CASSLAARYEQYF; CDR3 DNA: TGTGCCAGCAGCTTAGCGGCCAGATACGAGCAGTACTTC
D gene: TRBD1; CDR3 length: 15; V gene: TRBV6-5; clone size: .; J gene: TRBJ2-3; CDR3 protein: CASSNRGSWTDTQYF; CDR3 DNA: TGTGCCAGCAGTAACAGGGGGAGTTGGACAGATACGCAGTATTTT
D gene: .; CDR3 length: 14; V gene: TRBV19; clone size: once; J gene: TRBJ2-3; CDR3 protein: CASNTQGWADTQYF; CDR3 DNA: TGTGCCAGCAACACGCAGGGTTGGGCAGATACGCAGTATTTT
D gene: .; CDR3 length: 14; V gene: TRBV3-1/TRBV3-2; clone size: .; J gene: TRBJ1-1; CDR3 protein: CASRQVEGGSEAFF; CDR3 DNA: TGTGCCAGCAGACAAGTGGAGGGGGGAAGTGAAGCTTTCTTT
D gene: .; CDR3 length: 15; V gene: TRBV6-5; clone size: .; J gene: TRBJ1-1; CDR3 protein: CASRAGSFMNTEAFF; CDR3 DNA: TGTGCCAGCAGAGCGGGGTCGTTCATGAACACTGAAGCTTTCTTT
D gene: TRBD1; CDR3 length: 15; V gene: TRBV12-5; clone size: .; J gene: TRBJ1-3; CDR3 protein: CASGTRDSGRNTIYF; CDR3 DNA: TGTGCTAGTGGTACCCGGGACAGTGGGCGAAACACCATATATTTT
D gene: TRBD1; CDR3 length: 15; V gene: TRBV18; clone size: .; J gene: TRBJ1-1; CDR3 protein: CASSRDSHMNTEAFF; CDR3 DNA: TGTGCCAGCTCACGGGACAGTCACATGAACACTGAAGCTTTCTTT
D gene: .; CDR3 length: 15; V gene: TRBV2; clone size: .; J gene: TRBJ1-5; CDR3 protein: CASRGDGTRFQPQHF; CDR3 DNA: TGTGCCAGCAGGGGGGACGGCACCCGATTTCAGCCCCAGCATTTT
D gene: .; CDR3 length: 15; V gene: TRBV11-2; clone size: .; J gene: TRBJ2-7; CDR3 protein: CASSFRGTGSYEQYF; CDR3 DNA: TGTGCCAGCAGCTTTAGGGGGACGGGGTCCTACGAGCAGTACTTC
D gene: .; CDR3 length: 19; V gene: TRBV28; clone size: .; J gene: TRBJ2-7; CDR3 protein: CASSFSQGYFVGVRYEQYF; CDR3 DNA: TGTGCCAGCAGTTTCAGTCAGGGCTATTTTGTAGGGGTGCGATACGAGCAGTACTTC
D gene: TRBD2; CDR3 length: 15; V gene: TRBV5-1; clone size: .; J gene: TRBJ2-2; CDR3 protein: CASSGAGGGTGELFF; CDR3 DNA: TGCGCCAGCAGCGGGGCAGGCGGGGGCACCGGGGAGCTGTTTTTT
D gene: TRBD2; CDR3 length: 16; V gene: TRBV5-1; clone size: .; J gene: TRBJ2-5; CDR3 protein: CASSLASGLAGETQYF; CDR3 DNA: TGCGCCAGCAGCTTGGCCTCGGGACTAGCCGGGGAGACCCAGTACTTC
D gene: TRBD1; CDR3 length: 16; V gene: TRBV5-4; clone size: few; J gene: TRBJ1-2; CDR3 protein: CASSLGSGTANYGYTF; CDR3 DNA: TGTGCCAGCAGCCTGGGATCCGGGACAGCTAACTATGGCTACACCTTC
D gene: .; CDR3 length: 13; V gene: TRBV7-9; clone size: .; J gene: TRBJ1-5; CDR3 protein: CASSLLDGQPQHF; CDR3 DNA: TGTGCCAGCAGCTTATTGGACGGTCAGCCCCAGCATTTT
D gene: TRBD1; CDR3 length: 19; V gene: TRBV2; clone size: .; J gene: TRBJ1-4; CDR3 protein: CASSEARGLQGATNEKLFF; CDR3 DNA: TGTGCCAGCAGTGAAGCCAGGGGGCTCCAAGGGGCAACTAATGAAAAACTGTTTTTT
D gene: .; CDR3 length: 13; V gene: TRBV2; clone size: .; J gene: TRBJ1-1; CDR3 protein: CASNWLANTEAFF; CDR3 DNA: TGTGCCAGCAATTGGTTGGCGAACACTGAAGCTTTCTTT
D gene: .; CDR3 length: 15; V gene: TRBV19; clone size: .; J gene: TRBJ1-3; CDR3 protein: CASSSEGGTGNTIYF; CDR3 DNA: TGTGCCAGTAGCTCCGAAGGGGGTACCGGAAACACCATATATTTT
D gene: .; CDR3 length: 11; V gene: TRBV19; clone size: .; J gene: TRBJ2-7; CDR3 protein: CASSSTHEQYF; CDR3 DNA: TGTGCCAGTAGTAGTACGCACGAGCAGTACTTC
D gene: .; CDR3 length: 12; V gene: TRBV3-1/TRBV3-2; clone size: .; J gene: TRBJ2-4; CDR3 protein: CASSQAKGIQYF; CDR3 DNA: TGTGCCAGCAGCCAAGCTAAGGGCATTCAGTACTTC